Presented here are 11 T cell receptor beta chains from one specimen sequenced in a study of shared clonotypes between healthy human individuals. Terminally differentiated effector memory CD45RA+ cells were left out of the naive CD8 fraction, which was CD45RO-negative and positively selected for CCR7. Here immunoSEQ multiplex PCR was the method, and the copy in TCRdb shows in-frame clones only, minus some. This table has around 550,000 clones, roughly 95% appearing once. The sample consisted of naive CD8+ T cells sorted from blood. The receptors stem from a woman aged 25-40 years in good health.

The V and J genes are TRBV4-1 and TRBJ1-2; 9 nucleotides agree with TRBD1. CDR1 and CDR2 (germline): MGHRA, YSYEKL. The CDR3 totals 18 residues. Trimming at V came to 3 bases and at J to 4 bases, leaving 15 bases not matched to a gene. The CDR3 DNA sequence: TGCGCCAGCAGCCATGGGACAGGGTCACGGGAGGGGATCTATGGCTACACCTTC. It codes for CASSHGTGSREGIYGYTF.

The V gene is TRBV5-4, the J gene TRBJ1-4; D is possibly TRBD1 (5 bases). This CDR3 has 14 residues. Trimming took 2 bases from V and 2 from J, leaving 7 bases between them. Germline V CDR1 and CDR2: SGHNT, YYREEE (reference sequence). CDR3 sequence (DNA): TGTGCCAGCAGCTTTGAGGGGACTAATGAAAAACTGTTTTTT. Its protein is CASSFEGTNEKLFF.

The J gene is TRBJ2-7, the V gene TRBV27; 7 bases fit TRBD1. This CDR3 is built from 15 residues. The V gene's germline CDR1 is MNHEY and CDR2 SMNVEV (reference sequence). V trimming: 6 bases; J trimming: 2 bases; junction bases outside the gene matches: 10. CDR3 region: CASRPTGKGTYEQYF. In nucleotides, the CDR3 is TGTGCCAGCAGACCGACAGGGAAGGGAACCTACGAGCAGTACTTC.

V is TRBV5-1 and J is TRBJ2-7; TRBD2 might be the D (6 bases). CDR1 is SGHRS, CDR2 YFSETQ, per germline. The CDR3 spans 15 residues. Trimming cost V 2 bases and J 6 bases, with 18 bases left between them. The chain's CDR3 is CASSFKAGISLEQYF. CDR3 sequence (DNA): TGCGCCAGCAGCTTTAAGGCGGGAATCTCTCTCGAGCAGTACTTC.

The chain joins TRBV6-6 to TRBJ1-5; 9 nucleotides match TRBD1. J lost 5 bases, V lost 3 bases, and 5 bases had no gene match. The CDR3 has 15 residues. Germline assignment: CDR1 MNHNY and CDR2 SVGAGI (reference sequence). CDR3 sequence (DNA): TGTGCCAGCAGTTATTCCGGGACAGGGTATCAGCCCCAGCATTTT. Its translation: CASSYSGTGYQPQHF.

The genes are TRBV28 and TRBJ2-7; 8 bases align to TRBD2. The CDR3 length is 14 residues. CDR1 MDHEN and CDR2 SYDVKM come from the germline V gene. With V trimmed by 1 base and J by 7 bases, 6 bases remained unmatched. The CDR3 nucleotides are TGTGCCAGCAGTTTATCGGGAGGGCCGGGGGAGCAGTACTTC. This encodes CASSLSGGPGEQYF.

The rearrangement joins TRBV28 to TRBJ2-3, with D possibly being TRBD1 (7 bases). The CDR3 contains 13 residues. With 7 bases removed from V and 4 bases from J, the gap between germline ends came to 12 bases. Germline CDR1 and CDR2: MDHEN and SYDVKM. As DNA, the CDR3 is TGTGCCAGCATACGCGGGACAGCAGATACGCAGTATTTT. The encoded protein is CASIRGTADTQYF. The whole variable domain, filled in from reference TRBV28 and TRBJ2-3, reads DVKVTQSSRYLVKRTGEKVFLECVQDMDHENMFWYRQDPGLGLRLIYFSYDVKMKEKGDIPEGYSVSREKKERFSLILESASTNQTSMYLCASIRGTADTQYFGPGTRLTVL.

CDR3 nucleotide sequence: TGTGCCAGCAGCCAAGAAGGTCGAGCGGGAGTCCATGAGCAGTTCTTC. This sequence encodes CASSQEGRAGVHEQFF. The chain recombines TRBV4-2 with TRBJ2-1; TRBD2 agrees at 8 bases. With V trimmed by 0 bases and J by 8 bases, 9 bases remained unmatched. CDR3 length: 16 residues. Germline CDR1 reads LGHNA; CDR2 reads YNFKEQ.

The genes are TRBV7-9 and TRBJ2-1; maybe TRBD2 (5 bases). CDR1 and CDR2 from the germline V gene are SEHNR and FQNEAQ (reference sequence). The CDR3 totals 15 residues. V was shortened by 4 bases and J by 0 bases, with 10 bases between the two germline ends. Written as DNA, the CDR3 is TGTGCCAGCAGCTGGGCGGGTAGCTCCTACAATGAGCAGTTCTTC. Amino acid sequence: CASSWAGSSYNEQFF. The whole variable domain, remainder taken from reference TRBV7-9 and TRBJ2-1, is DTGVSQNPRHKITKRGQNVTFRCDPISEHNRLYWYRQTLGQGPEFLTYFQNEAQLEKSRLLSDRFSAERPKGSFSTLEIQRTEQGDSAMYLCASSWAGSSYNEQFFGPGTRLTVL.

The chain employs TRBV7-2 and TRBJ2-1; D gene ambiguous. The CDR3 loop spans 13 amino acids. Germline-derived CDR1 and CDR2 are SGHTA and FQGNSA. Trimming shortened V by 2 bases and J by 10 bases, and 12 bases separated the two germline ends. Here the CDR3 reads CASSLFGVEEQFF. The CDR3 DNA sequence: TGTGCCAGCAGCTTATTTGGGGTCGAAGAGCAGTTCTTC.

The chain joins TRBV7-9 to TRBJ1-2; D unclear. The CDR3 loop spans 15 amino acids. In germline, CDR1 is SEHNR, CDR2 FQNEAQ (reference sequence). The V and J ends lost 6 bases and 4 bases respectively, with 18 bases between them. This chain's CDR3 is CASSPSLSGRYGYTF. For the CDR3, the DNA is TGTGCCAGCAGTCCCTCCCTTTCGGGCCGCTATGGCTACACCTTC.